These 19 T cell receptor beta chains came from one sample sequenced in a study of blood T cell repertoires in COVID-19. Profiling relied on immunoSEQ multiplex PCR, and the TCRdb table lists in-frame clones only, not all of them. The profile covers about 74,000 clones, with around nine tenths appearing a single time and roughly 2.6% taken by the ten largest. The sample taken for sequencing was peripheral blood. These receptor sequences come from a man between 65 and 80 years old with active or convalescent COVID-19.

The rearrangement links TRBV10-3 to TRBJ2-2; D is possibly TRBD2 (5 bases). From germline, CDR1 is ENHRY and CDR2 SYGVKD. The V and J ends lost 5 bases and 4 bases respectively, with 20 bases between them. This CDR3 has 17 residues. The CDR3 region has the DNA TGTGCCATCAGTAGAGTGTTAGAGAGGGCCTTCACCGGGGAGCTGTTTTTT. Its protein is CAISRVLERAFTGELFF.

The V call is TRBV6-1, the J call TRBJ1-2, with 7 bases matching TRBD1. The CDR3 has 14 amino acids. After removal of 1 base from V and 7 bases from J, the junction contained 6 bases not matched to a gene. CDR1 and CDR2 (germline): MNHNS, SASEGT. The CDR3: CASSEERGPRGYTF. CDR3 sequence (DNA): TGTGCCAGCAGTGAAGAAAGGGGGCCGCGTGGCTACACCTTC.

This clone has just one count. The V call is TRBV21-1, the J call TRBJ2-6; the table's D call, TRBD2, has no DNA check behind it. TRBV21-1 is designated a pseudogene. CDR3 length equals 18 residues. CDR3 sequence (DNA): TGTGCCAGCAGTAAAAGGGAGGTTAAAGGATTTGGGGCCAACGTCCTGACTTTC. Translation: CASSKREVKGFGANVLTF.

This chain connects TRBV6-4 to TRBJ1-1; D is undetermined. This CDR3 spans 13 amino acids. Germline V gene sequence: CDR1 MRHNA, CDR2 SNTAGT. V dropped 6 bases and J dropped 2 bases, with 10 bases sitting between them. CDR3 sequence: CASRTRPNTEAFF. The DNA of the CDR3 is TGTGCCAGCAGGACTCGTCCTAACACTGAAGCTTTCTTT.

J is TRBJ1-3 and V is TRBV6-5, with D hard to call. Germline CDR1 is MNHEY and CDR2 is SVGAGI. The length of the CDR3 is 14 residues. V was shortened by 4 bases and J by 0 bases, with 7 bases between the two germline ends. The CDR3 DNA reads TGTGCCAGCAGTTTAGACATCTCTGGAAACACCATATATTTT. Protein sequence: CASSLDISGNTIYF.

The chain couples TRBV19 to TRBJ1-3; D not resolved. Germline V CDR1 and CDR2: LNHDA, SQIVND (reference sequence). The CDR3 is made up of 13 amino acids. V lost 2 bases and J 4 bases, leaving 6 bases between the germline ends. The CDR3 region has the DNA TGTGCCAGTAGTATAACCCTAGGAAACACCATATATTTT. Protein sequence: CASSITLGNTIYF.

This clone was observed a handful of times. The chain carries TRBV11-2 and TRBJ2-1, with D tentatively TRBD1 (5 bases). This CDR3 has 14 amino acids. The V end was cut by 5 bases, the J end by 6 bases, with 14 bases between. Germline V CDR1 and CDR2: SGHAT, FQNNGV. The CDR3 reads CASSLGQLLNEQFF. As DNA, the CDR3 is TGTGCCAGCAGCCTTGGACAACTCCTCAATGAGCAGTTCTTC.

The rearrangement uses TRBV3-1 (or the pseudogene TRBV3-2) and TRBJ2-3; 14 bases are a match to TRBD2. Germline V gives CDR1 LGHDT, CDR2 YNNKEL (reference sequence). Losses at the gene ends were 4 bases for V and 6 bases for J; bases not matched to a gene: 6. CDR3 size: 16 residues. CDR3 in amino acids: CASSPGTSGSHDTQYF. The CDR3 DNA sequence: TGTGCCAGCAGCCCCGGGACTAGCGGGAGCCACGATACGCAGTATTTT.

The chain recombines TRBV28 with TRBJ2-1; TRBD2 aligns across 10 bases. CDR1 and CDR2 (germline): MDHEN, SYDVKM. CDR3 size: 17 residues. The CDR3 nucleotides are TGTGCTGCACCGGCTAGCGGGAGATCTATGGACTACAATGAGCAGTTCTTC. Its translation: CAAPASGRSMDYNEQFF.

The rearrangement joins TRBV6-5 to TRBJ2-7, with D hard to call. Trimming shortened V by 8 bases and J by 2 bases, and 16 bases separated the two germline ends. This CDR3 has 14 amino acids. Germline-derived CDR1 and CDR2 are MNHEY and SVGAGI. CDR3 nucleotides: TGTGCCAGCTTGAGGATTGGCGGTACCTACGAGCAGTACTTC. Its protein product is CASLRIGGTYEQYF.

V gene TRBV7-9 combines with J gene TRBJ2-7, with a weak D call TRBD2 (5 bases). CDR1 is SEHNR, CDR2 FQNEAQ, per germline (reference sequence). Trimming pared 4 bases from V and 0 bases from J, leaving 19 bases between. The CDR3 spans 17 residues. The CDR3 DNA follows: TGTGCCAGCAGCTCACGCGATCGGACTTCCCACTCCTACGAGCAGTACTTC. This sequence encodes CASSSRDRTSHSYEQYF. The full variable domain, rest sourced from reference TRBV7-9 and TRBJ2-7, is DTGVSQNPRHKITKRGQNVTFRCDPISEHNRLYWYRQTLGQGPEFLTYFQNEAQLEKSRLLSDRFSAERPKGSFSTLEIQRTEQGDSAMYLCASSSRDRTSHSYEQYFGPGTRLTVT.

The chain couples TRBV6-2 or TRBV6-3 to TRBJ2-3, with D possibly TRBD2 on 6 matching bases. Trimming left V 2 bases short and J 4 bases short, with 13 bases between. Germline V gene lookup returns CDR1 MNHEY and CDR2 SVGEGT. The CDR3 has 15 amino acids. Written as DNA, the CDR3 is TGTGCCAGCAGTTACGGGTGGGGCGGGGCAGATACGCAGTATTTT. The encoded protein is CASSYGWGGADTQYF.

The chain employs TRBV3-1 (or the pseudogene TRBV3-2) and TRBJ1-2; a weak D match, TRBD1 (6 bases). The CDR3 runs 14 residues. V dropped 5 bases and J dropped 5 bases, with 15 bases sitting between them. CDR1 and CDR2 from the germline V gene are LGHDT and YNNKEL (reference sequence). The chain's CDR3 is CASSTPGTRYGYTF. The CDR3, as DNA: TGTGCCAGCAGCACCCCCGGGACAAGGTATGGCTACACCTTC.

The chain has TRBV5-1 and TRBJ1-5, with 9 bases identical to TRBD1. Looked up from germline, CDR1 is SGHRS and CDR2 is YFSETQ. The CDR3 contains 15 residues. Germline trimming cut 4 bases from V and 4 bases from J; bases unmatched to any gene: 6. The CDR3 region is CASSLGDRANQPQHF. Written as DNA, the CDR3 is TGCGCCAGCAGCCTCGGGGACAGGGCTAATCAGCCCCAGCATTTT.

This rearrangement joins TRBV27 to TRBJ2-3, with 14 bases aligning to TRBD2. Germline assignment: CDR1 MNHEY and CDR2 SMNVEV (reference sequence). Unmatched junction bases numbered 7, after V lost 8 bases and J lost 3 bases. The CDR3 has 16 residues. The CDR3 loop reads CASSGTSGRPTDTQYF. CDR3 DNA sequence: TGTGCCAGCTCCGGGACTAGCGGGAGACCGACAGATACGCAGTATTTT.

This clone occurred a few times. The chain joins TRBV7-9 to TRBJ1-1; TRBD1 agrees at 7 bases. The J segment lost 0 bases and the V segment lost 5 bases, leaving 3 bases of the junction unmatched. This CDR3 has 14 amino acids. From germline, CDR1 is SEHNR and CDR2 FQNEAQ (reference sequence). The CDR3 region is CASSRTGLNTEAFF. The CDR3 DNA is TGTGCCAGCAGCCGGACAGGCTTGAACACTGAAGCTTTCTTT.

This clone was seen a single time. The chain couples TRBV3-1 (or the pseudogene TRBV3-2) to TRBJ2-7; D gene ambiguous. Per the germline V gene, CDR1 is LGHDT and CDR2 is YNNKEL (reference sequence). The CDR3 consists of 15 residues. V lost 1 base, J lost 2 bases, and 12 bases lay in between. In DNA, the CDR3 is TGTGCCAGCAGCCAAGTAAATAGTGTGGCCTACGAGCAGTACTTC. Its protein product is CASSQVNSVAYEQYF.

The V and J genes are TRBV29-1 and TRBJ2-1; unclear D gene. Trimming pared 6 bases from V and 2 bases from J, leaving 5 bases between. The length of the CDR3 is 11 residues. The germline gives CDR1 SQVTM, CDR2 ANQGSEA. CDR3 coding DNA: TGCAGCGTGCCTACCTACAATGAGCAGTTCTTC. This sequence encodes CSVPTYNEQFF.

Concerning this clone itself: One junction end does not reproduce the germline sequence, and a read error may be involved. The chain carries TRBV5-1 and TRBJ2-2; 7 bases agree with TRBD2. Germline CDR1 reads SGHRS; CDR2 reads YFSETQ. The CDR3 totals 16 residues. As DNA, the CDR3 is TGCGCCAGCACCTTGGGGACTACAATAAACACCGGGGAGCTGTTTTTT. Translation: CASTLGTTINTGELFF. Full variable domain (remainder filled in from reference TRBV5-1 and TRBJ2-2): KAGVTQTPRYLIKTRGQQVTLSCSPISGHRSVSWYQQTPGQGLQFLFEYFSETQRNKGNFPGRFSGRQFSNSRSEMNVSTLELGDSALYLCASTLGTTINTGELFFGEGSRLTVL.